This T cell receptor (beta chain) was recovered during a study of tumor-infiltrating lymphocytes in glioblastoma multiforme (dated by TCRdb to the late 2010s). Broadly, across the study: To find out whether intratumoral genomic heterogeneity fosters TIL diversity, the study jointly investigated somatic mutations, TIL diversity and immune response activity. Results and caveats for the whole study, not just this receptor: T cells were not sorted into functional subsets, which the authors noted as a future improvement. Because T cells carry unequal numbers of TCR transcripts, RNA-based TCR sequencing may distort clone frequencies. Generalizability is limited because the TCR and somatic mutation analysis included only one glioblastoma patient.

The CDR3 runs 14 amino acids, cysteine and phenylalanine included. Just CDR3 DNA is preserved here, 42 bases in frame from base 1. From the germline V gene, CDR1 is SGHAT and CDR2 is FQNNGV. The germline V end is reduced by 6 bases and the J end by 5 bases; junction bases left unmatched: 7. As a fraction of the sample, this clonotype is large (0.1 to 1%). Its antigen is still unknown. There are no base qualities to consult, and no much larger clone falls within one base. For each of the roughly 11 tumor samples, the AllPrep DNA/RNA mini kit was used to purify genomic DNA and total RNA simultaneously. Every RNA sample had an OD 260/280 ratio above 1.9 and an RNA integrity number above 6.5. A modified ARM-PCR protocol with multiple V-beta primers and a C-beta primer was used to build TCRB libraries from RNA via three nested multiplex PCR rounds. ProtoScript II Reverse Transcriptase and a C-beta primer were used to synthesize TCRB-specific cDNA from around 0.5 ug total RNA. No unique molecular identifiers were described for the TCRB libraries. The third PCR added barcodes and adapters over roughly 23 cycles with Deep VentR (exo-) polymerase, followed by gel purification of 250-500 bp bands. An Illumina HiSeq 2500 was used to sequence the TCRB libraries with 250 bp paired-end reads. The paper's processing steps were these. The reads were cleaned with Trimmomatic, merged with FLASH and assigned V, D and J segments with MiGEC before being analyzed in VDJtools. Repertoire diversity was measured using the Shannon-Wiener diversity index, which was calculated with VDJtools. TCRdb reran the public reads through fastp at Q25 and MiXCR, keeping productive beta chains. For every CDR3 protein sequence, its rows merge into one entry that carries the most common genes and DNA. The V and J calls and clone size are TCRdb's, not the authors'. The sample profile shows approximately 9,600 distinct CDR3 sequences; about 70% of them were found once. The biggest ten clones account for 45% to 65% of the sample.

The origin of this receptor is a male donor with glioblastoma. The rearranged segments are TRBV11-2 and TRBJ2-3; 8 of the junction bases match TRBD2. Sequencing used brain tumor tissue. CDR3 region: CASSTLAGEDTQYF. The DNA reads TGTGCCAGCAGTACTCTAGCGGGTGAAGATACGCAGTATTTT.